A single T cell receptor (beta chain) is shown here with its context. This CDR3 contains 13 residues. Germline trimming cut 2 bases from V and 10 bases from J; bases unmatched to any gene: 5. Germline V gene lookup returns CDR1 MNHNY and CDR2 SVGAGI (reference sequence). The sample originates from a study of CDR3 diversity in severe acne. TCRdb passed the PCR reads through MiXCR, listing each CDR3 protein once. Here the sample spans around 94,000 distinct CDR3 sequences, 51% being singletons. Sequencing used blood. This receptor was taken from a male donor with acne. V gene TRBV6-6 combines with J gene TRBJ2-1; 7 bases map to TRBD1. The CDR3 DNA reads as TGTGCCAGCAGTTACGACAGGGTAAGAGAGCAGTTCTTC. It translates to CASSYDRVREQFF.